The entry below describes one T cell receptor beta chain. The antigen is undetermined. Samples came from axillary lymph nodes draining the breast cancer. The data belong to a study of breast tumors, draining lymph nodes, adjacent tissues. General study points: Tumor TCR diversity was below lymph nodes but above nontumor tissue.

Germline CDR1 and CDR2: DFQATT and SNEGSKA (reference sequence). The J segment lost 6 bases and the V segment lost 1 base, leaving 4 bases of the junction unmatched. There are 15 residues in the CDR3. TCRdb redid the calling of the multiplex PCR reads with MiXCR, one entry per CDR3 protein. In the table there are roughly 110,000 distinct CDR3 sequences, about 30% of which are singletons. The chain employs TRBV20-1 and TRBJ2-1; TRBD2 matches 12 bases. The sample comprised axillary lymph node tissue. This TCR derives from a female donor with breast cancer. Some clones in this sample may be carry-over from other donors' samples. CDR3 loop: CSARGGTSGSNEQFF. Here the CDR3 DNA reads TGCAGTGCTAGAGGGGGGACTAGCGGGTCCAATGAGCAGTTCTTC.